Listed below are T cell receptor beta chains from one sample, sequenced in a study of cytomegalovirus exposure and HLA in healthy donors. The method was immunoSEQ multiplex PCR; TCRdb's version includes in-frame clones alone and lacks a portion of them. The sample lists 36,000 or so clones, roughly 88% seen once, with 3.6% in the top ten. Sequences were obtained from PBMCs. The receptors stem from a woman younger than 30 in good health and CMV-seronegative. CDR3s include the opening cysteine and the closing phenylalanine or tryptophan. D genes are given only for firm matches. Size tells how often a clone was seen (once, few, many) or the class of an expanded clone, and some rows leave it out.

abundance | d_gene | j_gene | v_gene | CDR3nt | CDR3aa
few | . | TRBJ1-6 | TRBV13 | TGTGCCAGCACCAGGGGAGGGGGAAATTCACCCCTCCACTTT | CASTRGGGNSPLHF
. | TRBD1 | TRBJ1-1 | TRBV29-1 | TGCAGCGTTGAACACCGGGACAGGGGTACCGAAGCTTTCTTT | CSVEHRDRGTEAFF
. | . | TRBJ2-1 | TRBV30 | TGTGCCTGGAGTGAAACTTTAGCGGAGAAGCAGTTCTTC | CAWSETLAEKQFF
. | TRBD1 | TRBJ1-1 | TRBV10-3 | TGTGCCGTTTCGCAGGGGGCGGGAACTGAAGCTTTCTTT | CAVSQGAGTEAFF
. | TRBD2 | TRBJ2-5 | TRBV6-6 | TGTGCCAGCGGGACTAGCGGGCGCCAAGAGACCCAGTACTTC | CASGTSGRQETQYF
. | . | TRBJ2-2 | TRBV7-6 | TGTGCCAGCAGCTTAGATGGGGCGGGGGAGCTGTTTTTT | CASSLDGAGELFF
few | . | TRBJ2-2 | TRBV6-1 | TGTGCCAGCAGTGAACAGTACACCGGGGAGCTGTTTTTT | CASSEQYTGELFF
. | . | TRBJ2-3 | TRBV19 | TGTGCCAGTAGTGCGCGATCCAGCACAGATACGCAGTATTTT | CASSARSSTDTQYF
. | . | TRBJ2-6 | TRBV5-8 | TGTGCCAGCAGCTTGTCTGCGTCCTCTGGGGCCAACGTCCTGACTTTC | CASSLSASSGANVLTF
. | TRBD2 | TRBJ2-1 | TRBV23-1 | TGCGCCAGCCTACCGACTACGCTAGCGGGGTCCTACAATGAGCAGTTCTTC | CASLPTTLAGSYNEQFF
. | TRBD2 | TRBJ2-1 | TRBV7-9 | TGTGCCAGCAGCCTAGACCCCGGGACTAGCGGTTACAATGAGCAGTTCTTC | CASSLDPGTSGYNEQFF
. | TRBD2 | TRBJ2-5 | TRBV30 | TGTGCCTGGAGGGGGGGGTGGGAGACCCAGTACTTC | CAWRGGWETQYF
. | TRBD1 | TRBJ2-7 | TRBV28 | TGTGCCAGCAGTTCGGCCGGGACAGGGAACTACGAGCAGTACTTC | CASSSAGTGNYEQYF
. | . | TRBJ2-3 | TRBV5-1 | TGCGCCAGCAGCTTGAATATGGCGGGAAGAGATACGCAGTATTTT | CASSLNMAGRDTQYF
. | . | TRBJ2-7 | TRBV4-3 | TGCGCCAGCAGCCAAGATGACAGGCATTACGAGCAGTACTTC | CASSQDDRHYEQYF
. | . | TRBJ2-7 | TRBV4-2 | TGTGCCAGCAGCCGAGGACGGACAACCCCCTACGAGCAGTACTTC | CASSRGRTTPYEQYF
. | . | TRBJ2-3 | TRBV7-9 | TGTGCCAGCGGGGCAACCCTCACAGATACGCAGTATTTT | CASGATLTDTQYF
. | . | TRBJ2-5 | TRBV4-2 | TGTGCCAGCAGCCAAGAGTCAGGGCTTGAGCAAGAGACCCAGTACTTC | CASSQESGLEQETQYF
. | TRBD1 | TRBJ1-1 | TRBV28 | TGTGCCAGCAGTCTCTCGACAGGGGGCCGGCCTGAAGCTTTCTTT | CASSLSTGGRPEAFF
. | . | TRBJ2-7 | TRBV19 | TGTGCCAGTAGTATGATGGGGCCTATCGGGGGAGGAATTTACGAGCAGTACTTC | CASSMMGPIGGGIYEQYF
once | . | TRBJ2-5 | TRBV11-2 | TGTGCCAGCAGCTTAGATCGGCGGGGAGAGACCCAGTACTTC | CASSLDRRGETQYF
. | . | TRBJ2-2 | TRBV5-1 | TGCGCCAGCAGCTTAACTTCGGAGGTTGGGGAGCTGTTTTTT | CASSLTSEVGELFF
. | . | TRBJ1-1 | TRBV27 | TGTGCCAGCAGTCCGGCGGGGACTGGTGGCACTGAAGCTTTCTTT | CASSPAGTGGTEAFF
. | . | TRBJ1-1 | TRBV7-3 | TGTGCCAGCAGCTTAAGTGGGCGGAACACTGAAGCTTTCTTT | CASSLSGRNTEAFF
. | . | TRBJ1-3 | TRBV21-1 | TGTGCCAGCAGCAAAGAAAGGGGTTTAGGATCTGGAAACACCATATATTTT | CASSKERGLGSGNTIYF
. | TRBD2 | TRBJ2-1 | TRBV7-8 | TGTGCCAGCAGCTCAATAGCGGGAGGTGACTACAATGAGCAGTTCTTC | CASSSIAGGDYNEQFF
. | . | TRBJ2-5 | TRBV5-6 | TGTGCCAGCAGCTTTGCAGGGTTAGCCCAAGAGACCCAGTACTTC | CASSFAGLAQETQYF
. | TRBD2 | TRBJ2-7 | TRBV4-3 | TGCGCCAGCAGCCCTAGCGGGGGGGCGGGTTTGTACTACGAGCAGTACTTC | CASSPSGGAGLYYEQYF
. | TRBD1 | TRBJ2-7 | TRBV18 | TGTGCCAGCTCATCGGGACAGGGCCACCCTTTGCAGTACTTC | CASSSGQGHPLQYF
. | . | TRBJ1-6 | TRBV7-9 | TGTGCCAGCAGCTTAGCGGCAGGGCCTACTCCACCCCTCCACTTT | CASSLAAGPTPPLHF
once | . | TRBJ1-2 | TRBV4-2 | TGTGCCAGCAGCCAAGACACGGGGGGCGCTGGAATTGGCTACACCTTC | CASSQDTGGAGIGYTF
. | . | TRBJ1-1 | TRBV5-4 | TGTGCCAGCAGCTTGGACCCGGGTACTGAAGCTTTCTTT | CASSLDPGTEAFF
few | TRBD2 | TRBJ2-7 | TRBV25-1 | TGTGCCAGCAGTGGACTAGCGGGGGGTGCCTACGAGCAGTACTTC | CASSGLAGGAYEQYF
few | TRBD2 | TRBJ2-1 | TRBV4-1 | TGCGCCAGCAGCCACGCCGGGACTAGCGGGAGGCGGGATGAGCAGTTCTTC | CASSHAGTSGRRDEQFF
. | TRBD1 | TRBJ1-2 | TRBV30 | TGTGCCTGGAGTGTACAGGGGGCTACTACAAGTAACTATGGCTACACCTTC | CAWSVQGATTSNYGYTF
. | . | TRBJ1-1 | TRBV5-1 | TGCGCCAGCAGCTTTGCACAGCCAAACACTGAAGCTTTCTTT | CASSFAQPNTEAFF
. | . | TRBJ1-1 | TRBV6-1 | TGTGCCAGCAGTGACTACAGTATGAACACTGAAGCTTTCTTT | CASSDYSMNTEAFF
. | TRBD1 | TRBJ1-5 | TRBV2 | TGTGCCAGCAGTGACCTGACAGGGGGCGCTCAGCCCCAGCATTTT | CASSDLTGGAQPQHF
. | . | TRBJ1-1 | TRBV4-3 | TGCGCCAGCAGCCAATCAGTAAACACTGAAGCTTTCTTT | CASSQSVNTEAFF
. | . | TRBJ2-2 | TRBV5-1 | TGCGCCAGCAGCTGGGGAGGAACCGGGGAGCTGTTTTTT | CASSWGGTGELFF
. | TRBD2 | TRBJ2-1 | TRBV7-2 | TGTGCCAGCAGCCCCTTGGGCGGGGGGGCAAGCTCCTACAATGAGCAGTTCTTC | CASSPLGGGASSYNEQFF
. | TRBD1 | TRBJ1-1 | TRBV10-3 | TGTGCCATCAGAACCGACAGGGGGCTGAACACTGAAGCTTTCTTT | CAIRTDRGLNTEAFF
. | TRBD2 | TRBJ2-3 | TRBV7-9 | TGTGCCAGCAGCTTAGTACTAGCGGGATACGGCACAGATACGCAGTATTTT | CASSLVLAGYGTDTQYF
. | . | TRBJ1-4 | TRBV30 | TGTGCCTGGGAGGCTGATAATGAAAAACTGTTTTTT | CAWEADNEKLFF
. | . | TRBJ1-5 | TRBV7-9 | TGTGCCAGCAGCTTAGGTCGGGACAATCAGCCCCAGCATTTT | CASSLGRDNQPQHF
. | . | TRBJ1-5 | TRBV19 | TGTGCCAGTATCGATCGGGGTGGGATAGTGAACCAGCCCCAGAATTTT | CASIDRGGIVNQPQNF
once | TRBD2 | TRBJ2-2 | TRBV6-4 | TGTGCCAGCAGTGGTACTAGCGGGAGCACCGGGGAGCTGTTTTTT | CASSGTSGSTGELFF
. | TRBD1 | TRBJ2-7 | TRBV2 | TGTGCCAGCAGTGTGGACAGGGCCTACGAGCAGTACTTC | CASSVDRAYEQYF
. | . | TRBJ1-2 | TRBV18 | TGTGCCAGCTCACCATTAAGGGACTTAAGACCCTATGGCTACACCTTC | CASSPLRDLRPYGYTF
. | . | TRBJ1-6 | TRBV5-6 | TGTGCCAGCAGCTTGGACGGGAGATGGAATTCACCCCTCCACTTT | CASSLDGRWNSPLHF
. | TRBD1 | TRBJ1-5 | TRBV7-2 | TGTGCCAGCAGCCCGAGGGGGCAGGATAATCAGCCCCAGCATTTT | CASSPRGQDNQPQHF
. | TRBD1 | TRBJ1-6 | TRBV25-1 | TGTGCCAGCACCCCTCCCGGGACAGGGGGTAATTCACCCCTCCACTTT | CASTPPGTGGNSPLHF
. | . | TRBJ1-2 | TRBV28 | TGTGCCAGCAGTCCACCAGGGGTCTATGGCTACACCTTC | CASSPPGVYGYTF